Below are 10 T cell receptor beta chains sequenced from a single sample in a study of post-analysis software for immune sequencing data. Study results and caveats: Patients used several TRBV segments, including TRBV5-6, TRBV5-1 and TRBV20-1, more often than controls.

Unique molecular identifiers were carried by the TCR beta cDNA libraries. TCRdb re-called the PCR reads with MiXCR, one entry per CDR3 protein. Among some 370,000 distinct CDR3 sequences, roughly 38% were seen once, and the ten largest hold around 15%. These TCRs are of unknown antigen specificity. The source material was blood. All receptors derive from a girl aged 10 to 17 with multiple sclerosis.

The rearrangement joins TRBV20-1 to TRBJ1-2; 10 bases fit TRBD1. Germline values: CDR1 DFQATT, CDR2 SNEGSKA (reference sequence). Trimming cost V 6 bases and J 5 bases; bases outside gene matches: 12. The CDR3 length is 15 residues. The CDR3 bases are TGCAGTGCAGCCCCACGAGGACAGGGGGTTTATGGCTACACCTTC. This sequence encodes CSAAPRGQGVYGYTF.

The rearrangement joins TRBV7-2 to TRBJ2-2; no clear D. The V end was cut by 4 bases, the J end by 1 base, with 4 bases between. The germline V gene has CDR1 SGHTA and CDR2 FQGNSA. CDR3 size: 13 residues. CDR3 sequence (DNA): TGTGCCAGCAGCTACCTGAACACCGGGGAGCTGTTTTTT. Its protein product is CASSYLNTGELFF.

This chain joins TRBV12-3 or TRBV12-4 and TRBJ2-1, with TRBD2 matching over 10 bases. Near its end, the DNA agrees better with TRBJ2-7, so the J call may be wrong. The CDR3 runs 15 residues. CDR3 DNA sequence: TGTGCCAGCAGTTTAGGACTAGCGGGCTACAATGAGCAGTACTTC. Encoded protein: CASSLGLAGYNEQYF.

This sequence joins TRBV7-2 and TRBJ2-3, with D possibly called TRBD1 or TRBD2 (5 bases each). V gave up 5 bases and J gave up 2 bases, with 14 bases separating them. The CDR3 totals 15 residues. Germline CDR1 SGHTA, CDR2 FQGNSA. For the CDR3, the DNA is TGTGCCAGCAGCCTAACCGGGACGGACACAGATACGCAGTATTTT. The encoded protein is CASSLTGTDTDTQYF.

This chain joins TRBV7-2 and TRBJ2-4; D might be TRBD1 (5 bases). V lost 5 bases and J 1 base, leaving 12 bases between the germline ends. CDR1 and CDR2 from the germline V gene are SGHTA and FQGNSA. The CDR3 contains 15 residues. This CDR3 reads CASSPRVPAKNIQYF. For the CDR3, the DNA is TGTGCCAGCAGCCCCAGGGTTCCGGCCAAAAACATTCAGTACTTC.

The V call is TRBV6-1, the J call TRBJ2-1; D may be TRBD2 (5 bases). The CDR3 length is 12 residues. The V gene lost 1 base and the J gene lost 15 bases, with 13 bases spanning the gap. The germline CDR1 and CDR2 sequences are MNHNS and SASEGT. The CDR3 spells CASSEVGRVVFF. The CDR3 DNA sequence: TGTGCCAGCAGTGAAGTAGGGAGAGTAGTGTTCTTC.

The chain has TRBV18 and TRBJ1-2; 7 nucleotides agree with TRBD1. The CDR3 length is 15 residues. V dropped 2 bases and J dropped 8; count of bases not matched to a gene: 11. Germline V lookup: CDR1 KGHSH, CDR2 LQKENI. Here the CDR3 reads CASSPFDREPAGYTF. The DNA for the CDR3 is TGTGCCAGCTCACCATTTGACAGGGAGCCTGCCGGCTACACCTTC.

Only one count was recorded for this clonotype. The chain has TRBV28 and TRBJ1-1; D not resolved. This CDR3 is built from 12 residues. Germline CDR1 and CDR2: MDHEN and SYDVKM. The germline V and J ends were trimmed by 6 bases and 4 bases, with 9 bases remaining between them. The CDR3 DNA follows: TGTGCCAGCAGCCTGACACTCACTGAAGCTTTCTTT. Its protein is CASSLTLTEAFF. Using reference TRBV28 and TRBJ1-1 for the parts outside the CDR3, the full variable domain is DVKVTQSSRYLVKRTGEKVFLECVQDMDHENMFWYRQDPGLGLRLIYFSYDVKMKEKGDIPEGYSVSREKKERFSLILESASTNQTSMYLCASSLTLTEAFFGQGTRLTVV.

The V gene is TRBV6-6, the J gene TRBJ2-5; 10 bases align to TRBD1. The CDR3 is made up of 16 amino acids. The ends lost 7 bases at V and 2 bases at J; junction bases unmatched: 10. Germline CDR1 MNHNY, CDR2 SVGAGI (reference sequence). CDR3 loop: CASTLGRDRGQETQYF. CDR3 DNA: TGTGCCAGCACCCTAGGCCGGGACAGGGGTCAAGAGACCCAGTACTTC.

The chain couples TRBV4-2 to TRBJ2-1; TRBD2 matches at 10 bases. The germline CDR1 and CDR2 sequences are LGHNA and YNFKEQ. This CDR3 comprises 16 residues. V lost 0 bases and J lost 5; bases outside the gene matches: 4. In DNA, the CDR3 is TGTGCCAGCAGCCAAGAAAGAGCGGGGGGGCACAATGAGCAGTTCTTC. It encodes CASSQERAGGHNEQFF.